One and the same sample provided the 27 T cell receptor beta chains below, sequenced in a study of shared clonotypes between healthy human individuals. The repertoire was sequenced with immunoSEQ multiplex PCR; TCRdb's copy has only in-frame clones and lacks some. The data hold approximately 470,000 clones, with about 85% observed a single time. Source material: PBMCs. These receptors all come from a woman aged 40 to 50 in good health. Some clones in this sample may be carry-over from other donors' samples.

V usage is TRBV30 and J usage is TRBJ2-1; D not resolved. This CDR3 comprises 10 residues. Trimming left V 0 bases short and J 10 bases short, with 4 bases between. Germline CDR1 and CDR2: GTSNPN and SVGIG (reference sequence). CDR3 amino acids: CAWSVTEQFF. CDR3 nucleotides: TGTGCCTGGAGTGTCACAGAGCAGTTCTTC.

The sample holds a few counts of this clone. The CDR3: CASSLQPGPQETQYF. Here the CDR3 DNA reads TGTGCCAGCAGCTTACAACCGGGACCTCAAGAGACCCAGTACTTC. This chain uses TRBV7-2 with TRBJ2-5; D is tentatively TRBD1 or TRBD2 (5 bases each). This CDR3 has 15 amino acids. The ends were cut back, 2 bases at V and 2 bases at J, with 12 bases in the middle. The germline V gene encodes CDR1 SGHTA and CDR2 FQGNSA.

V and J are TRBV4-3 and TRBJ2-5; TRBD2 aligns across 8 bases. Germline trimming cut 0 bases from V and 5 bases from J; bases unmatched to any gene: 11. The CDR3 consists of 17 residues. Looked up from germline, CDR1 is LGHNA and CDR2 is YSLEER. Written as DNA, the CDR3 is TGCGCCAGCAGCCAAGATGGCACTAGCGGCGAGGGGGAGACCCAGTACTTC. It specifies CASSQDGTSGEGETQYF.

In its sample, this clone was seen a few times. This chain connects TRBV7-6 to TRBJ1-1; D possibly corresponds to TRBD1 (6 bases). The CDR3 spans 13 residues. CDR1 and CDR2 (germline): SGHVS, FNYEAQ. Trimming pared 1 base from V and 11 bases from J, leaving 14 bases between. The DNA for the CDR3 is TGTGCCAGCAGCTTAGGGACAGCTCAAAAGGCTTTCTTT. It encodes CASSLGTAQKAFF.

This chain joins TRBV7-3 and TRBJ2-1; 12 bases line up with TRBD2. Germline V gene sequence: CDR1 SGHTA, CDR2 FQGTGA. The junction had 6 bases not matched to a gene; V was cut back by 5 bases and J by 4 bases. CDR3 length: 16 amino acids. This CDR3 reads CASSVGTSGLYNEQFF. The CDR3 region has the DNA TGTGCCAGCAGCGTAGGGACTAGCGGGCTTTACAATGAGCAGTTCTTC.

The chain combines TRBV30 with TRBJ2-7, with no clear D. Germline CDR1 is GTSNPN and CDR2 is SVGIG (reference sequence). The CDR3 spans 12 residues. The germline V and J ends were trimmed by 0 bases and 2 bases, with 5 bases remaining between them. The CDR3 sequence: CAWSVAAYEQYF. DNA of the CDR3: TGTGCCTGGAGTGTAGCAGCCTACGAGCAGTACTTC.

The chain joins TRBV19 to TRBJ2-7, with D uncertain. This CDR3 contains 14 residues. Trimming shortened V by 5 bases and J by 3 bases, and 14 bases separated the two germline ends. Germline values: CDR1 LNHDA, CDR2 SQIVND (reference sequence). CDR3 bases: TGTGCCAGTAGTCCTCAAATCAGGTTCTACGAGCAGTACTTC. This gives the protein CASSPQIRFYEQYF.

With respect to this clone: This likely traces to a read error, being one base from a far larger clone. No conserved phenylalanine or tryptophan ends this CDR3, so it is likely a read error. The genes are TRBV10-3 and TRBJ1-2; 9 nucleotides align to TRBD1. The CDR3 has 14 residues. V shed 1 base, J shed 6 bases, and the junction held 3 bases outside the gene matches. Germline lookup yields CDR1 ENHRY and CDR2 SYGVKD. In DNA, the CDR3 is TGTGCCATCAGTGAGTGGGGGACAGGGAATGGCTACACCCTC. Translating it yields CAISEWGTGNGYTL.

The rearrangement joins TRBV12-2 to TRBJ1-2; the table calls TRBD1, which could not be checked here. TRBV12-2 is a pseudogene. This CDR3 has 14 amino acids. CDR3 nucleotides: TGTGCAAGTCGCAAACACAGGGGGGCGTGTGGCTACACCTTC. Protein: CASRKHRGACGYTF.

The chain has TRBV5-6 and TRBJ2-5; D is possibly TRBD1 or TRBD2 (5 bases each). CDR3 size: 16 residues. Germline-derived CDR1 and CDR2 are SGHDT and YYEEEE. The V end was cut by 4 bases, the J end by 5 bases, with 21 bases between. As DNA, the CDR3 is TGTGCCAGCAGCACGACCGGGACCCGAGTATGGGAGACCCAGTACTTC. This codes for CASSTTGTRVWETQYF.

A note on this clone: One base separates it from a far larger clone, so it is likely a read error. Other DNA sequences in this sample translate to the same CDR3. V is TRBV10-3 and J is TRBJ2-2; D unclear. The CDR3 spans 13 residues. With 10 bases removed from V and 7 bases from J, the gap between germline ends came to 16 bases. CDR1 is ENHRY and CDR2 is SYGVKD in the germline V gene. The CDR3 DNA follows: TGTGCCACGGGTGACCCGCCGGGCGGGGAGCTGTTTTTT. It codes for CATGDPPGGELFF.

This clone was recorded only once. CDR3 bases: TGTGCCAGCAGCTTCCGGGGGGGCGGGCAGAACACCGGGGAGCTGTTTTTT. It encodes CASSFRGGGQNTGELFF. The V call is TRBV11-2, the J call TRBJ2-2; 8 nucleotides match TRBD2. V lost 3 bases to trimming and J lost 1 base; unmatched junction nucleotides: 7. Germline V gives CDR1 SGHAT, CDR2 FQNNGV. This CDR3 contains 17 residues.

Comment on this clone: A far larger clone is one base from this, pointing to a likely read error. Other nucleotide sequences from this sample produce the same CDR3. The chain uses TRBV25-1 and TRBJ2-7; the match to TRBD1 covers 11 bases. The CDR3 is 15 residues long. With V trimmed by 3 bases and J by 4 bases, 5 bases remained unmatched. Germline V gene sequence: CDR1 MGHDK, CDR2 SYGVNS. DNA of the CDR3: TGTGCCAGCAGTGAGTTCGGGACAGGGGGTTACGAGCAGTACTTC. It specifies CASSEFGTGGYEQYF.

The chain employs TRBV7-3 and TRBJ2-1, with 7 bases that match TRBD2. Germline CDR1 reads SGHTA; CDR2 reads FQGTGA. The length of the CDR3 is 11 residues. V shed 8 bases and J 6 bases; nucleotides not matched to a gene: 1. CDR3 bases: TGTGCCAGCGGGAGGGCCAATGAGCAGTTCTTC. The encoded protein is CASGRANEQFF.

The chain carries TRBV29-1 and TRBJ2-1; D perhaps matches TRBD2 (6 bases). V gave up 7 bases and J gave up 7 bases, with 14 bases separating them. From germline, CDR1 is SQVTM and CDR2 ANQGSEA. The CDR3 sequence is 12 residues long. The CDR3 DNA reads as TGCAGCGGCGGTAGGACTATGAATGAGCAGTTCTTC. Translation: CSGGRTMNEQFF.

The chain employs TRBV27 and TRBJ1-1, with a weak D call TRBD1 (5 bases). From germline, CDR1 is MNHEY and CDR2 SMNVEV (reference sequence). The CDR3 length is 11 residues. Deletions cut 6 bases from V and 10 bases from J, with 12 bases between. The CDR3 sequence: CASRSQGGAFF. The DNA for the CDR3 is TGTGCCAGCAGGTCCCAGGGTGGAGCTTTCTTT.

V usage is TRBV5-1 and J usage is TRBJ1-1; D is undetermined. The germline gives CDR1 SGHRS, CDR2 YFSETQ. This CDR3 contains 14 residues. The ends were cut back, 4 bases at V and 5 bases at J, with 15 bases in the middle. CDR3 nucleotides: TGCGCCAGCAGCCCCGACGGGGATTGGACTGAAGCTTTCTTT. Its translation is CASSPDGDWTEAFF.

The chain joins TRBV4-2 to TRBJ1-2, with a possible D match to TRBD1 (5 bases). CDR1 LGHNA and CDR2 YNFKEQ come from the germline V gene. CDR3 size: 15 residues. V lost 5 bases and J lost 4, with 17 bases in between. The CDR3 region has the DNA TGTGCCAGCAGCGCGCCGGGACCTACCCCCTATGGCTACACCTTC. Encoded protein: CASSAPGPTPYGYTF.

This clone was seen a handful of times. This sequence joins TRBV5-1 and TRBJ2-5; D is perhaps TRBD2 (5 bases). The CDR3 has 14 residues. Trimming removed 0 bases from V and 4 bases from J, with 10 bases in between. The germline gives CDR1 SGHRS, CDR2 YFSETQ. CDR3 loop: CASSLGLNPETQYF. The CDR3 bases are TGCGCCAGCAGCTTGGGACTAAACCCAGAGACCCAGTACTTC.

In its sample, this clone was seen many times. This same CDR3 is encoded by further DNA sequences in the sample. The genes are TRBV19 and TRBJ2-1, with 7 bases that match TRBD2. V was pared by 7 bases and J by 4 bases, with 13 bases of the junction left unmatched. The V gene's germline CDR1 is LNHDA and CDR2 SQIVND (reference sequence). This CDR3 has 16 residues. The CDR3 is CASTPRLAAPYNEQFF. The CDR3 nucleotides read TGTGCCAGTACCCCAAGGCTAGCGGCACCTTACAATGAGCAGTTCTTC.

This clone has only a few counts. This chain links TRBV5-4 with TRBJ2-5, with D perhaps given as TRBD1 or TRBD2 (5 bases each). Trimming removed 0 bases from V and 4 bases from J, with 13 bases in between. CDR1 SGHNT and CDR2 YYREEE come from the germline V gene (reference sequence). The CDR3 covers 15 residues. CDR3 residues: CASSLVAGTGETQYF. CDR3 bases: TGTGCCAGCAGCTTGGTAGCCGGGACGGGAGAGACCCAGTACTTC.

Comment on this clone: With only one base between it and a far larger clone, this is likely a read error. The V call is TRBV7-9, the J call TRBJ2-5; no clear D. The CDR3 has 13 amino acids. Germline values: CDR1 SEHNR, CDR2 FQNEAQ (reference sequence). V was pared by 4 bases and J by 4 bases, with 10 bases between. CDR3 nucleotides: TGTGCCAGCAGCTCGATGTCAATAGAGACCCAGTACTTC. Translating it yields CASSSMSIETQYF.

Notes on this clone: A far larger clone lies a single base away; this is likely a read error. The chain has TRBV5-6 and TRBJ1-5; weak D call: TRBD1 (5 bases). The CDR3 is 16 residues long. Germline-derived CDR1 and CDR2 are SGHDT and YYEEEE. The CDR3 here is CAGSLDGGSINQPQHF. The CDR3 DNA reads as TGTGCCGGCAGCTTGGATGGGGGATCGATCAATCAGCCCCAGCATTTT.

The chain couples TRBV2 to TRBJ1-2, with 10 positions matching TRBD1. The length of the CDR3 is 13 residues. Trimming at V came to 6 bases and at J to 6 bases, leaving 4 bases not matched to a gene. Germline V gene data show CDR1 as SNHLY and CDR2 as FYNNEI. This CDR3 reads CASRGTGADGYTF. CDR3 nucleotide sequence: TGTGCCAGCAGAGGGACAGGGGCTGATGGCTACACCTTC.

This chain connects TRBV2 to TRBJ2-3; weak D call: TRBD1 (5 bases). The CDR3 loop spans 14 amino acids. CDR1 SNHLY and CDR2 FYNNEI come from the germline V gene. The V gene lost 8 bases and the J gene lost 1 base, with 13 bases spanning the gap. Here the CDR3 reads CASLDSLCTDTQYF. The CDR3 DNA reads TGTGCCAGCCTCGACAGCCTCTGCACAGATACGCAGTATTTT.

Turning to this clone: Other DNA sequences in the same sample also yield this CDR3. The J gene is TRBJ2-7, the V gene TRBV7-9; D remains ambiguous. This CDR3 contains 12 residues. Germline assignment: CDR1 SEHNR and CDR2 FQNEAQ (reference sequence). Trimming took 6 bases from V and 0 from J, leaving 6 bases between them. The CDR3 DNA follows: TGTGCCAGCAGTCCAACCTCCTACGAGCAGTACTTC. Translation: CASSPTSYEQYF.

The chain recombines TRBV28 with TRBJ1-5; 7 bases align to TRBD1. CDR3 length: 12 amino acids. With V trimmed by 5 bases and J by 11 bases, 6 bases remained unmatched. The V gene's germline CDR1 is MDHEN and CDR2 SYDVKM. CDR3 region: CASSPPDRAQHF. The CDR3 nucleotides read TGTGCCAGCAGTCCCCCCGACAGGGCCCAGCATTTT.